One and the same sample provided the 14 T cell receptor beta chains below, sequenced in a study of blood T cell repertoires in COVID-19. Clones were sequenced by immunoSEQ multiplex PCR, and TCRdb holds only the in-frame ones, with some missing. The table lists 200,000 or so clones, around 81% of them singletons. Sequences were obtained from PBMCs or T cells enriched from blood (not recorded which). These TCRs come from a woman in her forties with acute COVID-19.

This clone was counted a few times. The chain recombines TRBV2 with TRBJ1-1, with 10 positions matching TRBD1. The CDR3 sequence is 18 residues long. Germline CDR1 is SNHLY and CDR2 is FYNNEI. The junction had 18 bases not matched to a gene; V was cut back by 6 bases and J by 5 bases. In nucleotides, the CDR3 is TGTGCCAGCAGCCACTCCCCGCCGGGACAGGGGCTGGGGACTGAAGCTTTCTTT. Its translation is CASSHSPPGQGLGTEAFF.

This clone was picked up a small number of times. The V call is TRBV2, the J call TRBJ1-6; D is uncertain. V was trimmed by 7 bases and J by 10 bases, leaving 17 bases between them. There are 14 residues in the CDR3. Germline lookup yields CDR1 SNHLY and CDR2 FYNNEI. As DNA, the CDR3 is TGTGCCAGCACAGCGGGAAATAGGAAATCACCCCTCCACTTT. Protein: CASTAGNRKSPLHF.

The rearrangement joins TRBV29-1 to TRBJ2-7; TRBD1 might be the D (5 bases). Germline V gene sequence: CDR1 SQVTM, CDR2 ANQGSEA. Trimming shortened V by 6 bases and J by 2 bases, and 17 bases separated the two germline ends. The CDR3 has 14 residues. For the CDR3, the DNA is TGCAGCGTAAAAGGTCAGGGTCTAACCTACGAGCAGTACTTC. Protein product: CSVKGQGLTYEQYF.

The chain combines TRBV19 with TRBJ2-1, with a weak D call TRBD1 (6 bases). The length of the CDR3 is 14 residues. Germline V gene sequence: CDR1 LNHDA, CDR2 SQIVND (reference sequence). Trimming pared 5 bases from V and 8 bases from J, leaving 16 bases between. The CDR3 region is CASSPPGAVHEQFF. Written as DNA, the CDR3 is TGTGCCAGTAGTCCCCCAGGGGCGGTCCATGAGCAGTTCTTC.

The chain couples TRBV6-5 to TRBJ1-2, with D unclear. V shed 11 bases and J shed 5 bases, with 12 bases lying between them. From germline, CDR1 is MNHEY and CDR2 SVGAGI. This CDR3 comprises 11 residues. Here the CDR3 reads CAATSRYGYTF. The CDR3 nucleotides read TGTGCCGCTACTTCTAGGTATGGCTACACCTTC.

The chain combines TRBV5-1 with TRBJ1-2; no firm D call. The germline V gene encodes CDR1 SGHRS and CDR2 YFSETQ. V dropped 0 bases and J dropped 6 bases, with 6 bases sitting between them. The CDR3 has 12 residues. The CDR3 reads CASSLETHGYTF. CDR3 coding DNA: TGCGCCAGCAGCTTGGAGACTCATGGCTACACCTTC.

V usage is TRBV19 and J usage is TRBJ1-4; maybe TRBD1 (6 bases). The CDR3 totals 15 residues. Germline CDR1 LNHDA, CDR2 SQIVND (reference sequence). V was pared by 3 bases and J by 8 bases, with 16 bases between. The CDR3 bases are TGTGCCAGTAGTATGCTTGTAGGGGGTGGAGAAAAACTGTTTTTT. Translating gives CASSMLVGGGEKLFF. The whole variable domain, remainder taken from reference TRBV19 and TRBJ1-4, is DGGITQSPKYLFRKEGQNVTLSCEQNLNHDAMYWYRQDPGQGLRLIYYSQIVNDFQKGDIAEGYSVSREKKESFPLTVTSAQKNPTAFYLCASSMLVGGGEKLFFGSGTQLSVL.

The chain joins TRBV28 to TRBJ1-2; D call uncertain. Trimming removed 2 bases from V and 2 bases from J, with 9 bases in between. Germline V lookup: CDR1 MDHEN, CDR2 SYDVKM. CDR3 length equals 14 residues. The CDR3 DNA reads as TGTGCCAGCAGTTTAGGAGCGTCCAACTATGGCTACACCTTC. It yields the protein CASSLGASNYGYTF.

This chain uses TRBV30 with TRBJ2-5; D is perhaps TRBD1 (6 bases). Germline values: CDR1 GTSNPN, CDR2 SVGIG (reference sequence). The CDR3 covers 12 residues. The V and J ends lost 5 bases and 0 bases respectively, with 7 bases between them. CDR3 DNA: TGTGCCTGGCACAGGGACCAAGAGACCCAGTACTTC. Translated, it gives CAWHRDQETQYF.

The rearrangement joins TRBV27 to TRBJ1-2; 7 bases map to TRBD1. Losses at the gene ends were 6 bases for V and 9 bases for J; bases not matched to a gene: 10. The CDR3 runs 13 residues. In germline, CDR1 is MNHEY, CDR2 SMNVEV (reference sequence). The CDR3: CASSLTGARRYTF. DNA for the CDR3: TGTGCCAGCAGCCTAACAGGGGCTAGGCGCTACACCTTC.

The chain joins TRBV7-9 to TRBJ1-2; D is possibly TRBD1 (5 bases). V shed 5 bases and J shed 5 bases, with 15 bases lying between them. The germline V gene has CDR1 SEHNR and CDR2 FQNEAQ (reference sequence). The CDR3 is made up of 14 amino acids. CDR3 amino acids: CASSRPGGSYGYTF. For the CDR3, the DNA is TGTGCCAGCAGCCGACCCGGGGGATCTTATGGCTACACCTTC.

Note on this clone: Sequence at one end of the junction differs from germline and may be a read error. CDR3 nucleotides: TGTGCCAGCAGTGAAAGCGAGGTTCGGACTGTCTTC. Amino acids: CASSESEVRTVF. V gene TRBV6-1 combines with J gene TRBJ1-2; D gene ambiguous. The CDR3 has 12 amino acids. Germline lookup yields CDR1 MNHNS and CDR2 SASEGT.

The rearrangement links TRBV5-8 to TRBJ1-2; 10 bases are shared with TRBD1. Germline-derived CDR1 and CDR2 are SGHTS and YDEGEE. The CDR3 length is 14 residues. Germline trimming cut 4 bases from V and 4 bases from J; bases unmatched to any gene: 4. CDR3 in amino acids: CASSRGDRGYGYTF. As DNA, the CDR3 is TGTGCCAGCAGCCGGGGGGACAGGGGCTATGGCTACACCTTC.

The CDR3, as DNA: TGTGCCAGCTCACCTAGAGGGACTAGCGGATTCCAAGAGACCCAGTACTTC. It specifies CASSPRGTSGFQETQYF. This chain joins TRBV18 and TRBJ2-5; TRBD2 matches 11 bases. This CDR3 is 17 amino acids long. CDR1 is KGHSH, CDR2 LQKENI, per germline. Trimming removed 3 bases from V and 1 base from J; junction bases left unmatched: 7.